This T cell receptor (beta chain) was observed in a study of T cells after yellow fever vaccination. Study results and limitations: Weaker overall was a secondary response that nonetheless peaked faster, on day 5 versus 15. Abundant bulk-population clonotypes could contaminate the FACS-sorted repertoires. Across the CD4 and CD8 compartments, a small share of clonotypes was present in both.

As concerns this clonotype: What it binds is not known.

The CDR3 runs to 14 residues. Per germline, CDR1 LGHNA and CDR2 YSLEER. V was cut by 3 bases and J by 9 bases, with 15 bases left in between. Generation of TCR cDNA used 5'RACE template switching (which added a universal primer site and UMIs). From the 5' RACE reads, TCRdb called clonotypes with MiXCR, one entry per CDR3 protein. Here the sample spans 400,000 or so distinct CDR3 sequences, around 10% being singletons. The chain has TRBV4-3 and TRBJ2-1; maybe TRBD2 (7 bases). The TCR originated in a man between 18 and 29 years old who received the YFV17D yellow fever vaccine. The starting material was PBMCs, obtained on the day of the first yellow fever vaccination. The CDR3 region has the DNA TGCGCCAGCAGCCAGAGGGGGGGCGGAGGTGAGCAGTTCTTC. It encodes CASSQRGGGGEQFF.